This is a list of T cell receptor beta chains from one sample in a study of T-cell memory formation after mild COVID-19. TCRdb called the 5' RACE reads again in MiXCR, with one record for every CDR3 protein. Among 400,000 or so distinct CDR3 sequences listed, around 19% were seen once. The sequenced sample was PBMCs or a T cell subset sorted from them (not recorded which). The receptors here all came from an adult woman who had mild COVID-19 (a few samples of this study predate the infection). Cell type and time point are not known. CDR3s include the opening cysteine and the closing phenylalanine or tryptophan. Fields, in order: J gene, D gene, V gene, clone size, CDR3 protein, CDR3 DNA. A D gene is named only where the DNA matches it firmly. Clone size, where shown, is once, few, many, or a class for clones that have expanded.

>TRBJ1-4|-|TRBV6-1|few
CASMGQVNEKLFF
TGTGCCAGCATGGGGCAGGTTAATGAAAAACTGTTTTTT
>TRBJ2-2|TRBD2|TRBV6-5|few
CASSTAPLAGNTGELFF
TGTGCCAGCAGTACCGCCCCACTAGCGGGAAACACCGGGGAGCTGTTTTTT
>TRBJ2-7|-|TRBV5-6|many
CASSRGARYEQYF
TGTGCCAGCAGCCGCGGGGCGCGCTACGAGCAGTACTTC
>TRBJ1-4|-|TRBV3-1|-
CASSQEQRGEKLFF
TGTGCCAGCAGCCAGGAGCAACGGGGTGAAAAACTGTTTTTT
>TRBJ2-1|-|TRBV18|few
CASSPAGSNEQFF
TGTGCCAGCTCACCTGCAGGCTCCAATGAGCAGTTCTTC
>TRBJ1-4|-|TRBV6-5|few
CASSSGQKKLFF
TGTGCCAGCAGTTCGGGGCAGAAGAAACTGTTTTTT
>TRBJ2-2|-|TRBV4-3|few
CASSQGRLANTGELFF
TGCGCCAGCAGCCAAGGGAGACTAGCGAACACCGGGGAGCTGTTTTTT
>TRBJ2-1|-|TRBV7-3|few
CASSHYSYNEQFF
TGTGCCAGCAGCCATTACTCCTACAATGAGCAGTTCTTC
>TRBJ2-7|-|TRBV4-1|-
CASSHVSVNTYEQYF
TGCGCCAGCAGCCATGTATCGGTGAATACCTACGAGCAGTACTTC
>TRBJ2-1|TRBD1|TRBV12-3/TRBV12-4|-
CASNRGYNEQFF
TGTGCCAGCAACAGGGGATACAATGAGCAGTTCTTC
>TRBJ1-1|-|TRBV9|few
CASSVEVNTEAFF
TGTGCCAGCAGCGTAGAGGTGAACACTGAAGCTTTCTTT
>TRBJ2-3|TRBD1|TRBV23-1|few
CASSYPGTGEWDTQYF
TGCGCCAGCAGTTACCCCGGGACAGGGGAATGGGATACGCAGTATTTT
>TRBJ1-6|-|TRBV12-3/TRBV12-4|-
CASSVGAFDSPLHF
TGTGCCAGCTCGGTCGGGGCCTTTGATTCACCCCTCCACTTT
>TRBJ1-1|-|TRBV20-1|-
CSARDRKNTEAFF
TGCAGTGCTAGAGATCGGAAGAACACTGAAGCTTTCTTT
>TRBJ2-3|TRBD2|TRBV5-1|-
CASSPFGTSDLTDTQYF
TGCGCCAGCAGCCCGTTCGGGACTAGCGACCTCACAGATACGCAGTATTTT
>TRBJ2-5|TRBD2|TRBV14|-
CASSQGLAGGFGETQYF
TGTGCCAGCAGCCAAGGTCTAGCGGGAGGATTTGGAGAGACCCAGTACTTC
>TRBJ1-3|TRBD1|TRBV5-1|many
CASSPTGTGYGNTIYF
TGCGCCAGCAGCCCGACCGGGACAGGGTATGGAAACACCATATATTTT
>TRBJ2-1|TRBD2|TRBV5-1|-
CASSLEAGAAYNEQFF
TGCGCCAGCAGCTTGGAGGCGGGAGCGGCCTACAATGAGCAGTTCTTC
>TRBJ2-2|-|TRBV7-2|few
CASSEWTTPTNTGELFF
TGTGCCAGCAGCGAATGGACTACACCTACGAACACCGGGGAGCTGTTTTTT
>TRBJ2-7|TRBD2|TRBV7-2|many
CASNPSGGLGEQYF
TGTGCCAGTAATCCGTCGGGGGGGCTAGGAGAGCAGTACTTC
>TRBJ1-5|TRBD1|TRBV24-1|few
CATSDPSTGGTAQPQHF
TGTGCCACCAGTGATCCCTCTACAGGGGGCACCGCGCAGCCCCAGCATTTT
>TRBJ2-3|TRBD2|TRBV5-5|-
CASSLVSGGPDTQYF
TGTGCCAGCAGCTTGGTTAGCGGGGGTCCAGATACGCAGTATTTT
>TRBJ1-6|-|TRBV20-1|-
CSARDDLPPQGTNSPLHF
TGCAGTGCTAGAGATGATTTGCCCCCCCAGGGGACTAATTCACCCCTCCACTTT
>TRBJ1-2|-|TRBV29-1|-
CSVELPNYGYTF
TGCAGCGTTGAGTTGCCTAACTATGGCTACACCTTC
>TRBJ2-2|TRBD1|TRBV15|-
CATSRDLVTGPAGELFF
TGTGCCACCAGCAGAGATCTGGTGACAGGGCCGGCCGGGGAGCTGTTTTTT